This is a list of T cell receptor beta chains from one sample in a study of long-term antiretroviral therapy in people with HIV. Some clones are missing from TCRdb's copy, which holds only in-frame ones; the method was immunoSEQ multiplex PCR. The sample yields 15,000 to 20,000 clones, roughly 80% seen once. This material consisted of unsorted PBMCs, taken 0.6 years after starting antiretroviral therapy. All receptors come from a young woman with HIV. CDR3s include the opening cysteine and the closing phenylalanine or tryptophan. A D gene is named only where the DNA matches it firmly. Expanded clones get a size class; other rows say once, few or many, or leave the size out.

CDR3: CASSYSPWSYEQYF
DNA: TGTGCCAGCAGTTACAGCCCCTGGAGCTACGAGCAGTACTTC
D: -
size: medium-sized
J: TRBJ2-7
V: TRBV6-5

CDR3: CSVEDWEGGTSGTDTQYF
DNA: TGCAGCGTTGAAGATTGGGAGGGGGGGACTAGCGGGACAGATACGCAGTATTTT
D: TRBD2
size: -
J: TRBJ2-3
V: TRBV29-1

CDR3: CASSGATSGQQETQYF
DNA: TGTGCCAGCAGTGGGGCGACTAGCGGTCAACAAGAGACCCAGTACTTC
D: TRBD2
size: -
J: TRBJ2-5
V: TRBV2

CDR3: CASSYSGGTEAFF
DNA: TGTGCCAGCAGTTACTCAGGGGGCACTGAAGCTTTCTTT
D: -
size: once
J: TRBJ1-1
V: TRBV6-5

CDR3: CASSPETSGGYNEQFF
DNA: TGTGCCAGCAGTCCCGAGACTAGCGGGGGCTACAATGAGCAGTTCTTC
D: TRBD2
size: -
J: TRBJ2-1
V: TRBV27

CDR3: CSVDRAGGPNEQFF
DNA: TGCAGCGTTGATCGGGCGGGAGGGCCAAATGAGCAGTTCTTC
D: TRBD2
size: -
J: TRBJ2-1
V: TRBV29-1

CDR3: CASSQDLARGYEQYF
DNA: TGCGCCAGCAGCCAAGATTTGGCCAGGGGCTACGAGCAGTACTTC
D: -
size: -
J: TRBJ2-7
V: TRBV4-3

CDR3: CASTPGASGSYEQYF
DNA: TGTGCCAGCACCCCGGGGGCCAGCGGCTCCTACGAGCAGTACTTC
D: -
size: -
J: TRBJ2-7
V: TRBV28

CDR3: CASSFLGQGYYEQYF
DNA: TGTGCCAGCAGTTTTTTAGGACAGGGCTACTACGAGCAGTACTTC
D: TRBD1
size: medium-sized
J: TRBJ2-7
V: TRBV28

CDR3: CASSLRSSNEKLFF
DNA: TGTGCCAGCAGCTTACGCAGTTCCAATGAAAAACTGTTTTTT
D: -
size: few
J: TRBJ1-4
V: TRBV7-9

CDR3: CATSRPWTGNNEQFF
DNA: TGTGCCACCAGCAGGCCGTGGACAGGGAACAATGAGCAGTTCTTC
D: TRBD1
size: once
J: TRBJ2-1
V: TRBV15

CDR3: CASTGYTSYNEQFF
DNA: TGCGCCAGCACGGGGTATACCTCCTACAATGAGCAGTTCTTC
D: -
size: -
J: TRBJ2-1
V: TRBV5-1

CDR3: CASSFQGDTEAFF
DNA: TGCGCCAGCAGCTTCCAGGGGGACACTGAAGCTTTCTTT
D: TRBD1
size: -
J: TRBJ1-1
V: TRBV5-1

CDR3: CASSQVSSGNTIYF
DNA: TGCGCCAGCAGCCAAGTATCGTCTGGAAACACCATATATTTT
D: -
size: -
J: TRBJ1-3
V: TRBV4-3

CDR3: CAWSSQGLMNTEAFF
DNA: TGTGCCTGGAGTTCTCAGGGACTCATGAACACTGAAGCTTTCTTT
D: -
size: -
J: TRBJ1-1
V: TRBV30

CDR3: CASSGMDQETQYF
DNA: TGTGCCAGCAGCGGTATGGATCAAGAGACCCAGTACTTC
D: -
size: -
J: TRBJ2-5
V: TRBV6-5

CDR3: CASSVDQGAHREQYF
DNA: TGTGCCAGCAGCGTAGATCAAGGGGCCCATCGCGAGCAGTACTTC
D: -
size: -
J: TRBJ2-7
V: TRBV9

CDR3: CASSFGALGNSPLHF
DNA: TGTGCCAGCAGCTTTGGGGCATTGGGAAATTCACCCCTCCACTTT
D: -
size: -
J: TRBJ1-6
V: TRBV7-8

CDR3: CASSLVTAADGYTF
DNA: TGTGCCAGCAGCTTAGTAACCGCAGCTGATGGCTACACCTTC
D: -
size: -
J: TRBJ1-2
V: TRBV7-9

CDR3: CSARDYEAFF
DNA: TGCAGTGCTAGAGATTACGAAGCTTTCTTT
D: -
size: -
J: TRBJ1-1
V: TRBV20-1

CDR3: CASSPVRSGYEQYF
DNA: TGTGCCAGCAGCCCGGTCCGTAGTGGGTACGAGCAGTACTTC
D: -
size: -
J: TRBJ2-7
V: TRBV13

CDR3: CASSDTGELFF
DNA: TGTGCCAGCAGTGACACCGGGGAGCTGTTTTTT
D: -
size: -
J: TRBJ2-2
V: TRBV7-9

CDR3: CASSGGPEAFF
DNA: TGTGCCAGCAGTGGAGGGCCTGAAGCTTTCTTT
D: -
size: -
J: TRBJ1-1
V: TRBV6-5

CDR3: CASGYLAPADEQFF
DNA: TGCGCCAGCGGCTATTTAGCGCCCGCTGATGAGCAGTTCTTC
D: -
size: -
J: TRBJ2-1
V: TRBV5-1

CDR3: CRSGGPGTEAFF
DNA: TGCCGTTCCGGGGGGCCGGGCACTGAAGCTTTCTTT
D: -
size: once
J: TRBJ1-1
V: TRBV29-1

CDR3: CASARGDNYSYIF
DNA: TGTGCCAGTGCCAGGGGAGACAACTATAGCTACATCTTC
D: -
size: -
J: TRBJ1-2
V: TRBV19

CDR3: CASSSGLGTDTQYF
DNA: TGTGCCAGCAGCTCCGGACTGGGCACAGATACGCAGTATTTT
D: -
size: -
J: TRBJ2-3
V: TRBV7-3

CDR3: CATSRVGSDGYTF
DNA: TGTGCCACCAGCAGAGTTGGTTCGGATGGCTACACCTTC
D: -
size: -
J: TRBJ1-2
V: TRBV15

CDR3: CASSLSQEEGYTF
DNA: TGTGCCAGCAGCTTATCACAGGAGGAGGGCTACACCTTC
D: -
size: -
J: TRBJ1-2
V: TRBV11-2

CDR3: CASSLSPGLTHASYEQYF
DNA: TGCGCCAGCAGCTTGAGTCCCGGCCTGACTCACGCTTCCTACGAGCAGTACTTC
D: -
size: -
J: TRBJ2-7
V: TRBV5-1

CDR3: CATSRVRGGSTETQYF
DNA: TGTGCCACCAGCAGAGTAAGGGGCGGGAGTACGGAGACCCAGTACTTC
D: TRBD2
size: -
J: TRBJ2-5
V: TRBV15

CDR3: CASSFSRGPYEQYF
DNA: TGTGCCAGCAGCTTTAGTAGAGGGCCCTACGAGCAGTACTTC
D: -
size: -
J: TRBJ2-7
V: TRBV7-2

CDR3: CASSLGQHNEQFF
DNA: TGCGCCAGCAGCCTGGGACAGCACAATGAGCAGTTCTTC
D: TRBD1
size: -
J: TRBJ2-1
V: TRBV4-3

CDR3: CASSASSGGSYNEQFF
DNA: TGTGCCAGCAGCGCCTCTAGCGGGGGTTCCTACAATGAGCAGTTCTTC
D: TRBD2
size: -
J: TRBJ2-1
V: TRBV7-3

CDR3: CAISEGVANQPQHF
DNA: TGTGCCATCAGTGAAGGCGTCGCTAATCAGCCCCAGCATTTT
D: -
size: -
J: TRBJ1-5
V: TRBV10-3

CDR3: CASRGQGAPGNTIYF
DNA: TGTGCCAGCAGAGGACAGGGGGCGCCTGGAAACACCATATATTTT
D: TRBD1
size: few
J: TRBJ1-3
V: TRBV2

CDR3: CASSVSSLNYGYTF
DNA: TGTGCCAGCAGCGTAAGCAGTCTTAACTATGGCTACACCTTC
D: -
size: -
J: TRBJ1-2
V: TRBV9